This T cell receptor beta chain was captured in a study of blood T cells in healthy people across ages. V shed 0 bases and J shed 1 base, with 13 bases lying between them. The CDR3 has 16 residues. From germline, CDR1 is DFQATT and CDR2 SNEGSKA (reference sequence). Primed by a sample-barcoded 5' primer and a J-beta primer mix, a second PCR proceeded for about 7 to 11 cycles. Using its own MiXCR run on the 5' RACE reads, TCRdb lists one record per CDR3 protein. The data contain 380,000 or so distinct CDR3 sequences, 45% to 60% of them singletons. This clonotype was detected a few times. The origin of this receptor is a man aged 60 to 69 in good health. The chain combines TRBV20-1 with TRBJ2-4; possibly TRBD1 or TRBD2 for D (6 bases each). Specimen: blood. The DNA of the CDR3 is TGCAGTGCTAGAGACATAAGGGGGGAGGCCAAAAACATTCAGTACTTC. Translation: CSARDIRGEAKNIQYF.